Listed below are T cell receptor beta chains from one sample, sequenced in a study of post-analysis software for immune sequencing data. A single record per CDR3 protein comes from TCRdb applying MiXCR to the PCR reads. The table records hundreds of thousands of distinct CDR3 sequences, 53% of them present only once. The sequenced sample was blood. The receptors here all came from a girl aged 10 to 17 with multiple sclerosis. Each CDR3 is given with its conserved first and last residue. Fields, in order: J gene, D gene, clone size, V gene, CDR3 protein, CDR3 DNA. The D gene is left open where the match is weak. Clone size is not always given. Where it is, it says once, few, many or a class for expanded clones.

j_call: TRBJ2-1; d_call: TRBD2; clone_size: -; v_call: TRBV29-1; cdr3_aa: CSVEGTSGGAYNEQFF; cdr3_nt: TGCAGCGTCGAGGGGACTAGCGGGGGGGCCTACAATGAGCAGTTCTTC
j_call: TRBJ2-1; d_call: TRBD2; clone_size: many; v_call: TRBV20-1; cdr3_aa: CSAEGLAIPDEQFF; cdr3_nt: TGCAGTGCCGAGGGACTAGCGATCCCCGATGAGCAGTTCTTC
j_call: TRBJ1-2; d_call: -; clone_size: once; v_call: TRBV7-2; cdr3_aa: CASSFQQERYTF; cdr3_nt: TGTGCCAGCAGCTTCCAACAGGAGCGCTACACCTTC
j_call: TRBJ2-1; d_call: -; clone_size: -; v_call: TRBV5-1; cdr3_aa: CARAEGLSYNEQFF; cdr3_nt: TGCGCCAGGGCGGAGGGACTGTCCTACAATGAGCAGTTCTTC
j_call: TRBJ2-7; d_call: -; clone_size: few; v_call: TRBV5-1; cdr3_aa: CASSLKGTKTYEQYF; cdr3_nt: TGCGCCAGCAGCTTGAAGGGGACGAAGACCTACGAGCAGTACTTC
j_call: TRBJ2-7; d_call: -; clone_size: few; v_call: TRBV15; cdr3_aa: CATSRAAWGQLSYEQYF; cdr3_nt: TGTGCCACCAGCAGAGCGGCTTGGGGACAACTTTCCTACGAGCAGTACTTC
j_call: TRBJ2-1; d_call: -; clone_size: -; v_call: TRBV10-3; cdr3_aa: CAISGQDPYNEQFF; cdr3_nt: TGTGCCATCAGTGGACAGGACCCCTACAATGAGCAGTTCTTC
j_call: TRBJ1-2; d_call: -; clone_size: -; v_call: TRBV19; cdr3_aa: CASSMPNYGYTF; cdr3_nt: TGTGCCAGTAGTATGCCTAACTATGGCTACACCTTC
j_call: TRBJ2-7; d_call: TRBD1; clone_size: -; v_call: TRBV5-1; cdr3_aa: CASSSRDREVNEQYF; cdr3_nt: TGCGCCAGCAGCTCCCGGGACAGGGAGGTGAACGAGCAGTACTTC
j_call: TRBJ1-4; d_call: TRBD1; clone_size: -; v_call: TRBV4-1; cdr3_aa: CASSHEPQGATNEKLFF; cdr3_nt: TGCGCCAGCAGCCATGAGCCGCAGGGGGCAACTAATGAAAAACTGTTTTTT
j_call: TRBJ2-5; d_call: -; clone_size: few; v_call: TRBV7-8; cdr3_aa: CASSLNIQGWETQYF; cdr3_nt: TGTGCCAGCAGCTTAAACATACAGGGCTGGGAGACCCAGTACTTC
j_call: TRBJ2-3; d_call: TRBD2; clone_size: -; v_call: TRBV29-1; cdr3_aa: CSVRLAGTDTQYF; cdr3_nt: TGCAGCGTCCGACTAGCGGGGACAGATACGCAGTATTTT
j_call: TRBJ2-1; d_call: -; clone_size: few; v_call: TRBV29-1; cdr3_aa: CSVELARHNEQFF; cdr3_nt: TGCAGCGTTGAGTTGGCCAGACACAATGAGCAGTTCTTC
j_call: TRBJ1-5; d_call: -; clone_size: -; v_call: TRBV5-1; cdr3_aa: CASRRGLDNEQFFGPGTGNQPQHF; cdr3_nt: -
j_call: TRBJ1-2; d_call: -; clone_size: -; v_call: TRBV5-1; cdr3_aa: CASSLEVTGYGYTF; cdr3_nt: TGCGCCAGCAGCTTGGAGGTTACGGGTTACGGCTACACCTTC
j_call: TRBJ2-7; d_call: -; clone_size: few; v_call: TRBV7-8; cdr3_aa: CASSLVSLARNYEQYF; cdr3_nt: TGTGCCAGCAGCTTAGTGTCTTTGGCTAGGAACTACGAGCAGTACTTC
j_call: TRBJ2-7; d_call: TRBD1; clone_size: -; v_call: TRBV28; cdr3_aa: CASTKSPALNRDRYEQYF; cdr3_nt: TGTGCCAGCACCAAGTCGCCGGCCCTTAACCGGGACAGGTACGAGCAGTACTTC
j_call: TRBJ1-6; d_call: -; clone_size: -; v_call: TRBV28; cdr3_aa: CASSILRNSPLHF; cdr3_nt: TGTGCCAGCAGCATCCTCAGGAATTCACCCCTCCACTTT
j_call: TRBJ2-7; d_call: -; clone_size: few; v_call: TRBV20-1; cdr3_aa: CSARTGNEQYF; cdr3_nt: TGCAGTGCCAGAACAGGGAACGAGCAGTACTTC
j_call: TRBJ2-7; d_call: -; clone_size: -; v_call: TRBV5-1; cdr3_aa: CASSLGGVGVYEQYF; cdr3_nt: TGCGCCAGCAGCTTGGGCGGGGTGGGAGTTTACGAGCAGTACTTC
j_call: TRBJ2-1; d_call: -; clone_size: -; v_call: TRBV29-1; cdr3_aa: CSVLGGIAIPYNEQFF; cdr3_nt: TGCAGCGTTCTAGGTGGGATAGCTATCCCCTACAATGAGCAGTTCTTC
j_call: TRBJ2-1; d_call: TRBD2; clone_size: -; v_call: TRBV9; cdr3_aa: CATSPSGAYNEQFF; cdr3_nt: TGTGCCACCAGCCCCAGCGGGGCCTACAATGAGCAGTTCTTC
j_call: TRBJ2-1; d_call: -; clone_size: -; v_call: TRBV9; cdr3_aa: CASSPRSAKYNEQFF; cdr3_nt: TGTGCCAGCAGCCCAAGGAGTGCCAAATACAATGAGCAGTTCTTC
j_call: TRBJ2-1; d_call: -; clone_size: -; v_call: TRBV10-3; cdr3_aa: CAISGYNEQFF; cdr3_nt: TGTGCCATCAGTGGGTACAATGAGCAGTTCTTC
j_call: TRBJ2-3; d_call: TRBD1; clone_size: -; v_call: TRBV5-1; cdr3_aa: CASSLLPDRVADTQYF; cdr3_nt: TGCGCCAGCAGCTTGTTGCCGGACAGGGTGGCAGATACGCAGTATTTT
j_call: TRBJ2-7; d_call: -; clone_size: few; v_call: TRBV6-5; cdr3_aa: CASRMLGKVYEQYF; cdr3_nt: TGTGCCAGCAGGATGCTAGGGAAGGTCTACGAGCAGTACTTC
j_call: TRBJ2-1; d_call: -; clone_size: -; v_call: TRBV20-1; cdr3_aa: CSATRGPDEQFF; cdr3_nt: TGCAGTGCTACCCGGGGGCCGGATGAGCAGTTCTTC
j_call: TRBJ1-2; d_call: TRBD1; clone_size: few; v_call: TRBV12-3/TRBV12-4; cdr3_aa: CASSYRGQGYTF; cdr3_nt: TGTGCCAGCAGCTACAGGGGGCAGGGCTACACCTTC
j_call: TRBJ2-3; d_call: -; clone_size: -; v_call: TRBV20-1; cdr3_aa: CSARGRDTDSDTQYF; cdr3_nt: TGCAGTGCTCGAGGACGGGACACGGATTCAGATACGCAGTATTTT
j_call: TRBJ1-5; d_call: -; clone_size: -; v_call: TRBV6-1; cdr3_aa: CASSEGYYQPQHF; cdr3_nt: TGTGCCAGCAGTGAGGGCTACTATCAGCCCCAGCATTTT
j_call: TRBJ2-3; d_call: -; clone_size: -; v_call: TRBV7-8; cdr3_aa: CASSPSVRRATDTQYF; cdr3_nt: TGTGCCAGCAGCCCCTCGGTCAGGAGGGCCACAGATACGCAGTATTTT
j_call: TRBJ2-5; d_call: -; clone_size: -; v_call: TRBV7-2; cdr3_aa: CASSLPLGPNFGTQYF; cdr3_nt: TGTGCCAGCAGCTTACCCCTAGGACCAAATTTTGGGACCCAGTACTTC
j_call: TRBJ2-7; d_call: TRBD1; clone_size: -; v_call: TRBV7-9; cdr3_aa: CASTTDRQISYEQYF; cdr3_nt: TGTGCCAGCACCACGGACAGGCAAATCTCCTACGAGCAGTACTTC
j_call: TRBJ1-2; d_call: -; clone_size: -; v_call: TRBV2; cdr3_aa: CASSAHGTYGYTF; cdr3_nt: TGTGCCAGCAGTGCGCACGGGACCTATGGCTACACCTTC
j_call: TRBJ2-3; d_call: -; clone_size: -; v_call: TRBV29-1; cdr3_aa: CSVEELLGVRSTDTQYF; cdr3_nt: TGCAGCGTTGAAGAGCTGTTAGGGGTCCGAAGCACAGATACGCAGTATTTT
j_call: TRBJ2-5; d_call: -; clone_size: -; v_call: TRBV5-1; cdr3_aa: CASSFRGTTYNEQYF; cdr3_nt: TGCGCCAGCAGCTTTCGCGGGACAACCTACAATGAGCAGTACTTC
j_call: TRBJ2-7; d_call: TRBD1; clone_size: -; v_call: TRBV7-9; cdr3_aa: CASSPGQGAFYEQYF; cdr3_nt: TGTGCCAGCAGCCCGGGACAGGGCGCCTTCTACGAGCAGTACTTC
j_call: TRBJ2-5; d_call: TRBD2; clone_size: -; v_call: TRBV6-5; cdr3_aa: CASSYSGSSGGSNQETQYF; cdr3_nt: TGTGCCAGCAGTTACTCGGGGTCTAGCGGGGGGTCTAACCAAGAGACCCAGTACTTC
j_call: TRBJ2-1; d_call: -; clone_size: -; v_call: TRBV10-3; cdr3_aa: CAISDPGPSYNEQFF; cdr3_nt: TGTGCCATCAGTGATCCAGGACCCAGCTACAATGAGCAGTTCTTC
j_call: TRBJ2-3; d_call: -; clone_size: few; v_call: TRBV7-7; cdr3_aa: CASSLDLAVGNTQYF; cdr3_nt: TGTGCCAGCAGCTTAGACCTGGCGGTAGGAAATACGCAGTATTTT
j_call: TRBJ2-1; d_call: -; clone_size: -; v_call: TRBV29-1; cdr3_aa: CSTEGMGLGNEQFF; cdr3_nt: TGCAGCACCGAGGGGATGGGGCTTGGGAATGAGCAGTTCTTC
j_call: TRBJ1-6; d_call: -; clone_size: -; v_call: TRBV29-1; cdr3_aa: CSAGGQGDSPLHF; cdr3_nt: TGCAGCGCCGGGGGGCAGGGAGATTCACCCCTCCACTTT
j_call: TRBJ2-4; d_call: -; clone_size: -; v_call: TRBV11-2; cdr3_aa: CASSPQDRKNIQYF; cdr3_nt: TGTGCCAGCAGCCCCCAGGACAGAAAAAACATTCAGTACTTC
j_call: TRBJ2-2; d_call: TRBD2; clone_size: -; v_call: TRBV5-1; cdr3_aa: CASSFQAGGSRGTGELFF; cdr3_nt: TGCGCCAGCAGCTTTCAAGCGGGGGGATCTCGTGGCACCGGGGAGCTGTTTTTT
j_call: TRBJ2-1; d_call: -; clone_size: -; v_call: TRBV29-1; cdr3_aa: CSAGTVNEQFF; cdr3_nt: TGCAGCGCCGGGACCGTCAATGAGCAGTTCTTC
j_call: TRBJ2-7; d_call: -; clone_size: -; v_call: TRBV5-5; cdr3_aa: CASSFGASEAATYEQYF; cdr3_nt: TGCGCCAGCAGCTTCGGCGCCTCCGAGGCCGCGACCTACGAGCAGTACTTC
j_call: TRBJ2-5; d_call: TRBD2; clone_size: -; v_call: TRBV19; cdr3_aa: CASQGLAENQETQYF; cdr3_nt: TGTGCCAGCCAAGGACTAGCGGAAAACCAAGAGACCCAGTACTTC
j_call: TRBJ1-4; d_call: TRBD1; clone_size: once; v_call: TRBV7-9; cdr3_aa: CASARGLTNEKLFF; cdr3_nt: TGTGCCAGCGCCAGGGGGCTGACTAATGAAAAACTGTTTTTT
j_call: TRBJ2-4; d_call: -; clone_size: -; v_call: TRBV10-3; cdr3_aa: CAISDRYNEQYF; cdr3_nt: TGTGCCATCAGTGACAGATACAATGAGCAGTACTTC
j_call: TRBJ1-2; d_call: -; clone_size: -; v_call: TRBV10-3; cdr3_aa: CAISESNRVIVGYTF; cdr3_nt: TGTGCCATCAGTGAGTCGAACAGGGTGATCGTCGGCTACACCTTC
j_call: TRBJ2-7; d_call: -; clone_size: -; v_call: TRBV7-3; cdr3_aa: CASSLGSGTSYEQYF; cdr3_nt: TGTGCCAGCAGCTTAGGATCGGGCACATCCTACGAGCAGTACTTC
j_call: TRBJ2-5; d_call: -; clone_size: few; v_call: TRBV12-3/TRBV12-4; cdr3_aa: CASSLDGRTQETQYF; cdr3_nt: TGTGCCAGCAGTTTAGATGGCAGGACCCAAGAGACCCAGTACTTC
j_call: TRBJ2-5; d_call: -; clone_size: -; v_call: TRBV12-3/TRBV12-4; cdr3_aa: CASSSGAGRETQYF; cdr3_nt: TGTGCCAGCAGTTCAGGGGCAGGTCGGGAGACCCAGTACTTC
j_call: TRBJ2-7; d_call: TRBD2; clone_size: -; v_call: TRBV20-1; cdr3_aa: CSATVRLAGVGSYEQYF; cdr3_nt: TGCAGTGCTACCGTACGACTAGCGGGAGTGGGGTCCTACGAGCAGTACTTC
j_call: TRBJ1-1; d_call: -; clone_size: -; v_call: TRBV5-1; cdr3_aa: CASGRGWGALNTEAFF; cdr3_nt: TGCGCCAGCGGCAGGGGATGGGGGGCCCTGAACACTGAAGCTTTCTTT